The 15 T cell receptor beta chains in this list originate from one sample, sequenced in a study of control samples from healthy donors and cancer patients (dated by TCRdb to 2018 to 2020). Library creation used the immunoSEQ multiplex PCR assay. TCRdb carries this immuneACCESS record with in-frame sequences only. Its versions omit some clonotypes, under half of them owing to an unresolved V gene in the studies checked, with the rest unexplained. The table for this sample lists roughly 450,000 clones; over 75% of them were counted only once. The ten largest clones represent approximately 6.3% of the sample. Specimen: PBMCs. The receptors were sampled from a man between 35 and 55 years old with head and neck cancer.

The rearrangement links TRBV19 to TRBJ2-3, with TRBD1 matching 8 bases. Germline V gives CDR1 LNHDA, CDR2 SQIVND (reference sequence). The V segment lost 5 bases and the J segment 4 bases; nucleotides outside the gene matches: 5. The CDR3 has 14 residues. Written as DNA, the CDR3 is TGTGCCAGTAGTCCTCGACAGGGGCCAGATACGCAGTATTTT. Amino acids: CASSPRQGPDTQYF.

CDR3 DNA sequence: TGTGCCAGCAGCCCCGAGAGGCAGGGGGCTGTCTATGGCTACACCTTC. Protein sequence: CASSPERQGAVYGYTF. This chain connects TRBV3-1 (or the pseudogene TRBV3-2) to TRBJ1-2, with 8 nucleotides matching TRBD1. The CDR3 has 16 amino acids. The germline V gene encodes CDR1 LGHDT and CDR2 YNNKEL (reference sequence). V lost 4 bases, J lost 4 bases, and 11 bases stayed unmatched.

This chain uses TRBV5-8 with TRBJ2-1, with D perhaps given as TRBD1 or TRBD2 (5 bases each). Germline loops: CDR1 SGHTS, CDR2 YDEGEE. The germline V and J ends were trimmed by 0 bases and 12 bases, with 13 bases remaining between them. This CDR3 has 13 amino acids. CDR3 in amino acids: CASSLEVRAGQFF. In DNA, the CDR3 is TGTGCCAGCAGCTTGGAGGTCAGGGCGGGGCAGTTCTTC.

This clone showed up just a few times. This chain joins TRBV9 and TRBJ2-7, with 9 bases that match TRBD1. This CDR3 is built from 15 residues. Germline-derived CDR1 and CDR2 are SGDLS and YYNGEE. The V and J ends lost 2 bases and 3 bases, in that order; junction bases with no gene match: 6. DNA for the CDR3: TGTGCCAGCAGCGTGGGACAGGGCCTGAACTACGAGCAGTACTTC. Translated: CASSVGQGLNYEQYF.

This clone was seen once. The V gene is TRBV10-3, the J gene TRBJ1-2; 10 positions agree with TRBD1. V shed 0 bases, J shed 7 bases, and the junction held 11 bases outside the gene matches. Germline V gives CDR1 ENHRY, CDR2 SYGVKD. CDR3 length: 17 amino acids. In DNA, the CDR3 is TGTGCCATCAGTGAGTCGGGTCTGGGACAGGGGAGACCTGGCTACACCTTC. It yields the protein CAISESGLGQGRPGYTF.

The chain is built from TRBV6-5 and TRBJ2-1; D possibly uses TRBD1 or TRBD2 (6 bases each). The germline V and J ends were trimmed by 8 bases and 4 bases, with 15 bases remaining between them. This CDR3 has 14 amino acids. Germline V gives CDR1 MNHEY, CDR2 SVGAGI. CDR3 bases: TGTGCCAGCTCTGAGGGGGGACTTTACAATGAGCAGTTCTTC. Amino acids: CASSEGGLYNEQFF.

This sequence joins TRBV28 and TRBJ2-3; D not certain. Germline loops: CDR1 MDHEN, CDR2 SYDVKM. Trimming took 3 bases from V and 4 from J, leaving 14 bases between them. The CDR3 runs 15 residues. CDR3 nucleotide sequence: TGTGCCAGCAGTTTGGCGGCCTTTTTAGCAGATACGCAGTATTTT. Protein product: CASSLAAFLADTQYF.

The J gene is TRBJ1-5, the V gene TRBV30, with no clear D. Trimming cost V 3 bases and J 4 bases, with 16 bases left between them. CDR3 length: 15 amino acids. From germline, CDR1 is GTSNPN and CDR2 SVGIG (reference sequence). The CDR3 loop reads CAWSATEEINQPQHF. Here the CDR3 DNA reads TGTGCCTGGAGCGCAACCGAGGAAATAAATCAGCCCCAGCATTTT.

This chain uses TRBV3-1 (or the pseudogene TRBV3-2) with TRBJ2-1; 7 positions match TRBD1. The V segment lost 3 bases and the J segment 2 bases; nucleotides outside the gene matches: 1. The CDR3 has 14 residues. Germline values: CDR1 LGHDT, CDR2 YNNKEL (reference sequence). The CDR3 reads CASSQGQTYNEQFF. CDR3 bases: TGTGCCAGCAGCCAGGGACAGACCTACAATGAGCAGTTCTTC.

The V and J genes are TRBV14 and TRBJ2-1; D unclear. V was shortened by 5 bases and J by 0 bases, with 11 bases between the two germline ends. This CDR3 spans 15 amino acids. The V gene's germline CDR1 is SGHDN and CDR2 FVKESK. The CDR3 bases are TGTGCCAGCAGCTTACGTGGTAGCTCCTACAATGAGCAGTTCTTC. This sequence encodes CASSLRGSSYNEQFF.

This clone is a singleton in its sample. The chain is built from TRBV24-1 and TRBJ1-4; 8 nucleotides line up with TRBD1. Germline V CDR1 and CDR2: KGHDR, SFDVKD. The CDR3 consists of 16 residues. V trimming: 5 bases; J trimming: 2 bases; junction bases outside the gene matches: 6. CDR3 protein: CATSGGQGNTNEKLFF. For the CDR3, the DNA is TGTGCCACCAGTGGAGGACAGGGAAATACTAATGAAAAACTGTTTTTT.

The chain carries TRBV9 and TRBJ2-1; D is perhaps TRBD2 (6 bases). V lost 6 bases and J 0 bases, leaving 13 bases between the germline ends. CDR1 SGDLS and CDR2 YYNGEE come from the germline V gene. This CDR3 is 15 amino acids long. The CDR3 DNA sequence: TGTGCCAGCACCAAATCCGGGGGCTCCTACAATGAGCAGTTCTTC. Its translation: CASTKSGGSYNEQFF.

The rearrangement joins TRBV7-9 to TRBJ2-7; 10 bases line up with TRBD2. The CDR3 is made up of 16 amino acids. Trimming cost V 2 bases and J 3 bases; bases outside gene matches: 7. From germline, CDR1 is SEHNR and CDR2 FQNEAQ (reference sequence). This chain's CDR3 is CASSLPSGRADYEQYF. The CDR3 region has the DNA TGTGCCAGCAGCTTACCGAGCGGGAGGGCCGACTACGAGCAGTACTTC.

J is TRBJ2-7 and V is TRBV6-5; D may correspond to TRBD1 or TRBD2 (5 bases each). Germline CDR1 is MNHEY and CDR2 is SVGAGI. The CDR3 is made up of 14 amino acids. V was clipped by 7 bases and J by 1 base, with 14 bases between them. CDR3 residues: CASTSPGPSYEQYF. CDR3 DNA sequence: TGTGCCAGCACGTCTCCGGGGCCATCCTACGAGCAGTACTTC.

This clone has a single count. The J gene is TRBJ2-2, the V gene TRBV28; TRBD1 aligns across 10 bases. After removal of 7 bases from V and 5 bases from J, the junction contained 4 bases not matched to a gene. Germline values: CDR1 MDHEN, CDR2 SYDVKM. CDR3 size: 14 residues. The CDR3 sequence is CASTQGQGTGELFF. DNA of the CDR3: TGTGCCAGCACCCAGGGACAGGGGACCGGGGAGCTGTTTTTT.